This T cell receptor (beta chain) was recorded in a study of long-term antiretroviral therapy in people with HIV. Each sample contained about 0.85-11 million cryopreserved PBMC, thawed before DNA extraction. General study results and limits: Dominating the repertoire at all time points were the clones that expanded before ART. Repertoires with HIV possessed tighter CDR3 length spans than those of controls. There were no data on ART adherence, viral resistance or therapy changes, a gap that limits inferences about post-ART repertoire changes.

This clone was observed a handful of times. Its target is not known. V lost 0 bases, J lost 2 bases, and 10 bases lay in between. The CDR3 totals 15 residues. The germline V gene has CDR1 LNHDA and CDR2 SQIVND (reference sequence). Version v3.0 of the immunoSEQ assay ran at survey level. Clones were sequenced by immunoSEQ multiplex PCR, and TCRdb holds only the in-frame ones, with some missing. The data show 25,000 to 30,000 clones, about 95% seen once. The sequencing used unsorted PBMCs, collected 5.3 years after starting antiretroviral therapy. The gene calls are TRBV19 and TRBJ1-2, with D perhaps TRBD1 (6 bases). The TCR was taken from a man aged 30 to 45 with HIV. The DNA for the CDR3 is TGTGCCAGTAGTATAGAGATTACAGGGAACTATGGCTACACCTTC. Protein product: CASSIEITGNYGYTF.